This note documents a single T cell receptor beta chain sequence. This clone was picked up one time. The antigen it recognizes is unknown. No much larger clonotype is one base removed from it; base qualities were not supplied. CDR1 is given as SEHNR and CDR2 as FQNEAQ, both from the germline V gene (reference sequence). The CDR3, from cysteine to phenylalanine, totals 14 residues. Solely the CDR3 DNA is kept, with 42 bases framed from the first base. Germline trimming amounts to 5 bases on V and 4 bases on J, with 7 as the count of junction bases outside the gene matches. The cohort consisted of 600 to 700 healthy bone marrow donors. At the time of sampling, every cohort member was nominally healthy, though immune exposures that went unrecorded were likely present. The donor was CMV seronegative and belonged to the group of more than 300 seronegative cohort members. Each donor provided a peripheral blood sample, and peripheral blood mononuclear cells were used for TCR beta sequencing. Genomic DNA extraction from the blood cell samples was performed with the Qiagen DNeasy Blood Extraction Kit.

This record comes from a study of cytomegalovirus exposure and HLA in healthy donors (dated by TCRdb to about 2017). General notes on the study: According to an earlier analysis of a few hundred of the donors, roughly 180 million T cells yielded 90 million to 130 million unique TCR beta sequences and around 280 Gb of sequence data. Using immunosequencing, the study profiled T cell repertoires from some 670 subjects and related those repertoires to cytomegalovirus serostatus. An early release that covered about 600 HLA-typed donors contained about 290 gigabases of sequencing data and about 84 million unique TCR sequences. The number of typed donors differed by locus: about 620-630 for A, B, C, DRB1 and DQB1; 522 for DQA1; some 610 for DPA1; and about 470 for DPB1. The study combined high-throughput TCR immunosequencing, statistical association of individual TCRs with disease status, and machine learning to predict cytomegalovirus infection status. Rather than using new phenotypic data, the later analysis identified candidate immune exposures from TCR beta sequences and from how often those sequences occurred across donors. The genetic ancestry cluster associated with self-reported Caucasian donors included about four fifths of the roughly 410 genotyped donors. Both class I and class II loci were covered by HLA typing, at four-digit resolution. Genome-wide SNP genotypes for about 65% of the roughly 700 donors were used in a later genetic analysis, which treated that subset as a discovery cohort. To study patterns of TCR occurrence, a later analysis re-analyzed previously published TCR beta repertoires from 650 to 750 donors and added high-resolution HLA genotyping. An earlier analysis of roughly 580 of the donors used high-throughput TCR beta sequencing to judge whether each TCR beta V gene segment behaved as functional or pseudogenic. Five DR-DQ haplotypes were handled as single units for association and clustering because linkage in the cohort was strong. On average, about 240,000 unique TCR beta nucleotide sequences were sequenced per donor among more than 350 genotyped donors of the cohort, with 15% to 20% of those sequences being non-productive. In addition to the first cohort of 666 subjects, a separate validation cohort of 120 different subjects was used. The aim of the study was to test whether cataloging public T cell receptors could identify signatures of past pathogen exposure. Donor age, sex, ethnicity and CMV serostatus were compiled alongside the repertoire data. Every discovery cohort repertoire had been produced on one sequencing platform.

Receptors were amplified or captured by the immunoSEQ multiplex PCR assay. For the multiplex PCR, a mixture combining 60 forward primers for TCR Vbeta segments and 13 reverse primers for TCR Jbeta segments was used. The CDR3 region of rearranged TCR beta genes was amplified from genomic DNA with a multiplex PCR assay. Amplified TCR beta libraries were sequenced as 87-base-pair reads on the Illumina HiSeq System. Per the source publication's procedure: A later analysis counted some 74 million unique TCR beta chains across the 666 repertoires, and 9.5 million to 11 million of these chains were shared by at least two donors. A nearest-neighbor algorithm error-corrected the raw reads and collapsed the reads into unique sequences, merging closely related sequences to remove PCR and sequencing errors. To assign V, D and J gene segments, CDR3 sequences were aligned to IMGT reference sequences. For a sequence to be retained, a match of at least six nucleotides was required to both a V gene segment and a J gene segment. Rearrangements were called productive when the CDR3 lacked stop codons and stayed in frame with V and J; all others were non-productive. Following IMGT convention, CDR3 was defined as the stretch from the second conserved V-encoded cysteine up to the conserved J-encoded phenylalanine. In an earlier analysis of more than 550 of the donors, sequences lacking an unambiguous match to a single V gene segment were excluded. In an earlier analysis of a few hundred of the donors, a V segment was called functional when productive rearrangements were above 56.7%, and segregating when the standard deviation between donors exceeded 5%. To diagnose cytomegalovirus status from the catalog of TCR beta chain sequences, a statistical classification framework was built. In a later analysis, V and J genes were assigned by comparing TCR nucleotide sequences against IMGT/GENE-DB human TR gene sequences. Using the TCRdist pipeline, a later analysis assigned CDR3 sequences along with most-parsimonious VDJ recombination scenarios. In a later analysis, every TCR beta chain was defined by the combination of its CDR3 amino acid sequence and its V-gene family, and reads without a unique V-gene family were dropped. In a later analysis, 450 to 600 highly shared, low-generation-probability nucleotide sequences were removed to address suspected cross-contamination and a sequencing artifact. In a later analysis, a clonal expansion index was calculated for each public chain from normalized within-repertoire ranks of inferred template counts. In a later analysis, generation probabilities were computed using a VDJ recombination model fitted to out-of-frame rearrangements, and the results were checked against IGoR. In a later analysis, TCR-TCR, TCR-HLA and TCR-CMV co-occurrence was scored with hypergeometric tests, and a repertoire-size bias correction was applied to TCR pairs. A later analysis estimated false discovery rates by permuting HLA or CMV assignments 20 times. In a later analysis, co-occurring TCRs were grouped using DBSCAN, with TCRdist sequence similarity added in when clustering inside HLA-allele-positive subsets. Repertoires with fewer than 30,000 or more than 120,000 public chains were left out of co-occurrence clustering, as were five repertoires with anomalous nucleotide sharing. Not all clones reach the TCRdb copy of this immuneACCESS table, which keeps in-frame sequences only. Checked studies attribute under half of the gap to unresolved V genes and leave the rest unexplained. V and J calls and clone size are those listed in that table; D and trimming were worked out from the DNA. The sample data list 200,000 or so clones, and 76% of these were observed just once. The ten largest clonotypes hold about 0.63% of the sample.

Overall study results and their limits: Most CMV-associated TCR beta chains appeared to be HLA-restricted in a later analysis, and the HLA associations seemed to be driven largely by CMV exposure. Correlated functional status among segregating V segments might be attributable to linkage disequilibrium, but an unknown experimental factor could not be ruled out. In a later analysis, some 17,000 TCR beta sequences were associated with specific HLA alleles at a false discovery rate of 0.05. The sequencing pipeline was judged likely to have produced a cluster of highly shared sequence variants as a technical artifact. In this cohort, only TCR beta chains were sequenced, and detectable features were limited by the absence of alpha or paired-chain data. Roughly uniform sequencing depth across donors was assumed in presence/absence analyses, although this assumption may not hold. A later analysis reported that several top co-occurrence clusters appeared linked to parvovirus B19, influenza, CMV and Epstein-Barr virus. Across donors, most TCR sequences were observed very rarely, whereas some public TCRs were present in many individuals. According to a later analysis, TCR association rates differed among HLA loci, with DRB1 alleles showing the most associated TCRs and HLA-C alleles showing the fewest. In the study, around 160 TCR beta chains were listed as associated with cytomegalovirus. The authors suggested that the approach could potentially be extended to other disease states and immunological phenotypes. According to a later genetic analysis, donors in an Asian-associated ancestry cluster had fewer N-insertions in productive TCRs than the approximately 650-donor mean. Three of the identified cytomegalovirus-associated TCR beta chains were confirmed in vitro to be specific for cytomegalovirus antigens. V-gene and J-gene trimming of TCR beta chains was associated with a missense DCLRE1C variant in a later genetic analysis, and the association was replicated in an independent cohort. In a later analysis, HLA-associated TCR beta chains showed more clonal expansion and lower generation probabilities than non-associated chains that were equally common. The earlier analysis of 587 of the donors excluded around 17 rarely observed V segments, including chromosome 9 orphons, because counts were too low. The classifier was reported to diagnose cytomegalovirus status with high specificity and sensitivity in both the original and validation cohorts. An earlier analysis of around 500 of the donors showed that most TCR beta V segments appeared in productive rearrangements either about 90% or about 30% of the time, which broadly matched IMGT annotations. CMV serostatus was the only immune exposure information available for the cohort. A further reported finding was that TCR beta sequences accurately predicted the HLA-A and HLA-B alleles for most subjects in the first cohort. Strong co-occurrence of HLA alleles, especially DR and DQ, made assigning TCR associations to individual alleles difficult. Because the 87-base-pair reads could not distinguish some IMGT-functional V segments, including TRBV6-2 and TRBV6-3, those segments were excluded. HLA typing was unavailable for some donors at each locus, so association tests used only the typed subset.

The chain links TRBV7-9 with TRBJ1-2; TRBD1 matches 7 bases in the middle. Sequencing was carried out using PBMCs. The sequence was collected from a man between 18 and 35 years old in good health and CMV-seronegative. The CDR3 amino acid sequence is: CASSIGQEAYGYTF. The sequence in DNA is TGTGCCAGCAGCATAGGACAGGAAGCCTATGGCTACACCTTC.